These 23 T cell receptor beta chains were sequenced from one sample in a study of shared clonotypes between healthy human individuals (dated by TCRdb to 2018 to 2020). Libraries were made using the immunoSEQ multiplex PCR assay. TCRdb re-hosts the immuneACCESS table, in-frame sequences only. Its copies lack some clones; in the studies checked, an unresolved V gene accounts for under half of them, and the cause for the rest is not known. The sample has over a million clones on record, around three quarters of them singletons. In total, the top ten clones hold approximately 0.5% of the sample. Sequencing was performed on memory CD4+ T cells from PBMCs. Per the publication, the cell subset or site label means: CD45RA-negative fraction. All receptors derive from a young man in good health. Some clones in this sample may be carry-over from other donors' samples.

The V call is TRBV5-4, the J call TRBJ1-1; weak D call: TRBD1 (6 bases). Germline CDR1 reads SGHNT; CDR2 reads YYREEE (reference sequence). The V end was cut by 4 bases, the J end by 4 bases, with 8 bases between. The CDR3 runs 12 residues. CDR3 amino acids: CASSQDSTEAFF. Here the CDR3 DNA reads TGTGCCAGCAGCCAGGACAGCACTGAAGCTTTCTTT. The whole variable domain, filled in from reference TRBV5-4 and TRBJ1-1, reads ETGVTQSPTHLIKTRGQQVTLRCSSQSGHNTVSWYQQALGQGPQFIFQYYREEENGRGNFPPRFSGLQFPNYSSELNVNALELDDSALYLCASSQDSTEAFFGQGTRLTVV.

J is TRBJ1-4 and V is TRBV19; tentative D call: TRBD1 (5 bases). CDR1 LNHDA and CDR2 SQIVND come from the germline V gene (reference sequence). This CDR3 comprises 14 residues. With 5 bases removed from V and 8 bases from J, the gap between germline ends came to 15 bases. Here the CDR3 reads CASSFWDDSEKLFF. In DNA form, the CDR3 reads TGTGCCAGTAGTTTTTGGGACGACTCGGAAAAACTGTTTTTT.

CDR3 in amino acids: CASSLDRAIIYNEQFF. The CDR3 DNA follows: TGTGCCAGCAGCTTAGACAGAGCGATTATTTACAATGAGCAGTTCTTC. The chain joins TRBV7-9 to TRBJ2-1, with no clear D. CDR1 is SEHNR, CDR2 FQNEAQ, per germline (reference sequence). Trimming stripped 1 base from V and 4 bases from J, with 14 bases between. The CDR3 covers 16 residues.

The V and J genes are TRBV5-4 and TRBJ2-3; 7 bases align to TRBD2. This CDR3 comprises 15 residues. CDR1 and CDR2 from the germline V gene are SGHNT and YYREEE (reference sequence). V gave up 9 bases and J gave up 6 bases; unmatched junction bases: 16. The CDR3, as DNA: TGTGCCACCACGGGAAGGGCGGGAGTAAGGGATACGCAGTATTTT. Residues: CATTGRAGVRDTQYF.

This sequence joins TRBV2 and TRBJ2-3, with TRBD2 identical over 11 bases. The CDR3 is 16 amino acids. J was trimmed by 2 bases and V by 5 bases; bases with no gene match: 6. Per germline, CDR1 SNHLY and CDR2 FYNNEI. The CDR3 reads CASSPGTSGVTDTQYF. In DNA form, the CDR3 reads TGTGCCAGCAGTCCCGGGACTAGCGGAGTCACAGATACGCAGTATTTT.

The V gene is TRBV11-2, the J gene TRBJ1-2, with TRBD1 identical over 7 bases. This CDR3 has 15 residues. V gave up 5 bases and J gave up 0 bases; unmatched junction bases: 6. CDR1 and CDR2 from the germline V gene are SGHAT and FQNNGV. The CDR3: CASSPNQGANYGYTF. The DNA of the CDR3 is TGTGCCAGCAGCCCCAACCAGGGGGCTAACTATGGCTACACCTTC.

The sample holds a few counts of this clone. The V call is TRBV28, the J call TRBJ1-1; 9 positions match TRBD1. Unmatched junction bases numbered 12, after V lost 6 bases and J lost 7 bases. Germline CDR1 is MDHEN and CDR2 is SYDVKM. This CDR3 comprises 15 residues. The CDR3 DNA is TGTGCCAGCAGGTTTACCGGGACAGGGATTTTTGAAGCTTTCTTT. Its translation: CASRFTGTGIFEAFF.

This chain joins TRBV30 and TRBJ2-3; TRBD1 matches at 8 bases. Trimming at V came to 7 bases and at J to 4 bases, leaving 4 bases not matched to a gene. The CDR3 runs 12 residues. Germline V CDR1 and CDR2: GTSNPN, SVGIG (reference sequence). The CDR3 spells CAFPQGADTQYF. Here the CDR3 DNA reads TGTGCCTTTCCACAGGGGGCAGATACGCAGTATTTT. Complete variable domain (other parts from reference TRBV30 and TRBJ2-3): SQTIHQWPATLVQPVGSPLSLECTVEGTSNPNLYWYRQAAGRGLQLLFYSVGIGQISSEVPQNLSASRPQDRQFILSSKKLLLSDSGFYLCAFPQGADTQYFGPGTRLTVL.

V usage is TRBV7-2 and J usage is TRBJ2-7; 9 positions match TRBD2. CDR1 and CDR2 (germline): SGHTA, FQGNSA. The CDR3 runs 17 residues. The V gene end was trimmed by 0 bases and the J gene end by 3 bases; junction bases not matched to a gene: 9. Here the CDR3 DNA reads TGTGCCAGCAGCTTAGCTTGGGTGACAGCGGGGGGCTACGAGCAGTACTTC. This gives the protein CASSLAWVTAGGYEQYF.

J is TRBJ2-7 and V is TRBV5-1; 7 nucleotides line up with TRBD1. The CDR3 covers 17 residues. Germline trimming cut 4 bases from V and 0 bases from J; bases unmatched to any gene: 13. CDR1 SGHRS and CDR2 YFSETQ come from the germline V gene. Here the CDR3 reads CASSAITGQINSYEQYF. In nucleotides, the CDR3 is TGCGCCAGCAGCGCCATAACGGGACAGATCAACTCCTACGAGCAGTACTTC.

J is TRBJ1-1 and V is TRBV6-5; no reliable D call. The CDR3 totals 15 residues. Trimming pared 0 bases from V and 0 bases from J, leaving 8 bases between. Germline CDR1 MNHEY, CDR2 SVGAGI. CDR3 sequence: CASSYSRNMNTEAFF. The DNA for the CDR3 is TGTGCCAGCAGTTACTCGCGGAACATGAACACTGAAGCTTTCTTT.

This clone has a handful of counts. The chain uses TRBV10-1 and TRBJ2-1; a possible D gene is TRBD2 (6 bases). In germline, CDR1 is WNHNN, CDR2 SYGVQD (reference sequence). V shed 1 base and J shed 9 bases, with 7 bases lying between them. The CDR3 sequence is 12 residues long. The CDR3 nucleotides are TGCGCCAGCAGTGAGTTCGGGGGTGAGCAGTTCTTC. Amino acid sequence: CASSEFGGEQFF.

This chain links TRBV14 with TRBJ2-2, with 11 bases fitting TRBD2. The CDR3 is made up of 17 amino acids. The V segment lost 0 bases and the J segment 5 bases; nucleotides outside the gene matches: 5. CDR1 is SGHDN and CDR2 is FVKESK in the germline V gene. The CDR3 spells CASSQDPRLAGTGELFF. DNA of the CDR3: TGTGCCAGCAGCCAAGATCCACGACTAGCGGGAACCGGGGAGCTGTTTTTT. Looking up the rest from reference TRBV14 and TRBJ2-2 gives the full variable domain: EAGVTQFPSHSVIEKGQTVTLRCDPISGHDNLYWYRRVMGKEIKFLLHFVKESKQDESGMPNNRFLAERTGGTYSTLKVQPAELEDSGVYFCASSQDPRLAGTGELFFGEGSRLTVL.

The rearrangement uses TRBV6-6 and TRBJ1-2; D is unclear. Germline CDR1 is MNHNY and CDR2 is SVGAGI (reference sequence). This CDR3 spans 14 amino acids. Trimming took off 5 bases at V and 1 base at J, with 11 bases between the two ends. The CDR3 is CASSSQKNNYGYTF. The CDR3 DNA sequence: TGTGCCAGCAGTAGCCAGAAAAATAACTATGGCTACACCTTC.

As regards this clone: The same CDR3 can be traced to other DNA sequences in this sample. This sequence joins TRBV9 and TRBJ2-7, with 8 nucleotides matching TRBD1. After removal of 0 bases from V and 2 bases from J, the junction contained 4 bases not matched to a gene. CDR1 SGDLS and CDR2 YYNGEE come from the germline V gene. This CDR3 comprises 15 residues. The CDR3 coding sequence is TGTGCCAGCAGCGTAGGGACAGGGATAACCTACGAGCAGTACTTC. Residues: CASSVGTGITYEQYF.

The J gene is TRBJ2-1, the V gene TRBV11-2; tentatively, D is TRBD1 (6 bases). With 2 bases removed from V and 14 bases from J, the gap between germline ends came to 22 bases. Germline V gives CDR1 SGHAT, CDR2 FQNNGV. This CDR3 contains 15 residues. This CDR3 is CASSLRGQARFQEFF. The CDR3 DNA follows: TGTGCCAGCAGCTTAAGGGGACAAGCTAGATTCCAGGAGTTCTTC.

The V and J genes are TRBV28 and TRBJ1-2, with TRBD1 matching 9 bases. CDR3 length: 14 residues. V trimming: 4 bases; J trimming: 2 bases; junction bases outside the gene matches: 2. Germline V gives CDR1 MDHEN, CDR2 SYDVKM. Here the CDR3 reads CASSSGQGNYGYTF. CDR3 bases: TGTGCCAGCAGTTCCGGACAGGGGAACTATGGCTACACCTTC.

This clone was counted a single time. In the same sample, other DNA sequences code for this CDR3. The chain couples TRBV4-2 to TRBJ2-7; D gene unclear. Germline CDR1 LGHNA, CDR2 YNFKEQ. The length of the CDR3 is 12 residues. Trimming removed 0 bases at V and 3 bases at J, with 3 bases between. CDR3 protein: CASSQERYEQYF. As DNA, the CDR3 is TGTGCCAGCAGCCAAGAACGCTACGAGCAGTACTTC.

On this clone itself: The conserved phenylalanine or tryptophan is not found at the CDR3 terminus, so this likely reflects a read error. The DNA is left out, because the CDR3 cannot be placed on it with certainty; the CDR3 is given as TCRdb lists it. CDR3 in amino acids: CASSTLGTS. J is TRBJ1-4 and V is TRBV28; the listed D gene, TRBD1, was not tested against the DNA. CDR1 is MDHEN and CDR2 is SYDVKM in the germline V gene. The CDR3 length equals 9 residues, ends included.

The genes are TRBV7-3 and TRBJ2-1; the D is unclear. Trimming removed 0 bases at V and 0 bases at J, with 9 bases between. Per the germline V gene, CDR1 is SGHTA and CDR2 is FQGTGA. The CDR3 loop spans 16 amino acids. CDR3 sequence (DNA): TGTGCCAGCAGCTTAACGCCTACCTTCTCCTACAATGAGCAGTTCTTC. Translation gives CASSLTPTFSYNEQFF.

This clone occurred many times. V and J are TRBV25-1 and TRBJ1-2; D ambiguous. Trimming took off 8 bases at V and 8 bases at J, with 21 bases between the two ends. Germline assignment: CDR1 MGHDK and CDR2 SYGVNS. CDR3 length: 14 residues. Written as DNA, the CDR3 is TGTGCCAGCCTCGGAGGGCCCGGTCTTCGCGGCTACACCTTC. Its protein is CASLGGPGLRGYTF.

The CDR3 DNA reads TGCGCCAGCAGCCAAGCCCAGATCCTGGACTATGGCTACACCTTC. Its translation: CASSQAQILDYGYTF. The chain combines TRBV4-1 with TRBJ1-2; D is unclear. V shed 1 base and J shed 3 bases, with 12 bases lying between them. The CDR3 consists of 15 residues. Germline lookup yields CDR1 MGHRA and CDR2 YSYEKL.

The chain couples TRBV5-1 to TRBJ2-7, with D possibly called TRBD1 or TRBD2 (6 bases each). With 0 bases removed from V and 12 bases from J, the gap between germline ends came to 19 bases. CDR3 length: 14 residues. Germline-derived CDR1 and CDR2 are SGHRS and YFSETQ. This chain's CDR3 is CASSLDGGAGVPYF. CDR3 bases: TGCGCCAGCAGCTTGGACGGGGGCGCCGGGGTCCCGTACTTC.